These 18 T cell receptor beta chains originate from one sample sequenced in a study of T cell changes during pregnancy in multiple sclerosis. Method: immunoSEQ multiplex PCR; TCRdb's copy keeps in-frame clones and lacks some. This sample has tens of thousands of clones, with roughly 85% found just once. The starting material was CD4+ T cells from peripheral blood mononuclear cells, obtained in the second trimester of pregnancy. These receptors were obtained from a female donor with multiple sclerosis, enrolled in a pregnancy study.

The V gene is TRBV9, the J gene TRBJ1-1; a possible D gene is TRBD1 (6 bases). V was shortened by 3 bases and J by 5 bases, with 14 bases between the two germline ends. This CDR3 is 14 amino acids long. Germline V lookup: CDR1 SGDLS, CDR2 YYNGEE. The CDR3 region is CASSGQQGRTEAFF. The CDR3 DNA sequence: TGTGCCAGCAGCGGACAACAGGGTAGAACTGAAGCTTTCTTT.

CDR3 in amino acids: CASSLWVSASTGELFF. The CDR3 nucleotides read TGTGCCAGCAGTTTATGGGTCTCGGCTAGCACCGGGGAGCTGTTTTTT. The chain recombines TRBV28 with TRBJ2-2; D remains unclear. With 0 bases removed from V and 4 bases from J, the gap between germline ends came to 12 bases. Germline loops: CDR1 MDHEN, CDR2 SYDVKM. The length of the CDR3 is 16 residues.

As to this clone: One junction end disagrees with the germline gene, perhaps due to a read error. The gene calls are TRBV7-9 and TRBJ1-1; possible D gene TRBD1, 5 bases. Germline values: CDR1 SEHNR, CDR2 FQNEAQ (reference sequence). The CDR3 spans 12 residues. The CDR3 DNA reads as TGTGCCAGCAGCTTAGAGATGGGGCAGGCCCACTTT. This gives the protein CASSLEMGQAHF.

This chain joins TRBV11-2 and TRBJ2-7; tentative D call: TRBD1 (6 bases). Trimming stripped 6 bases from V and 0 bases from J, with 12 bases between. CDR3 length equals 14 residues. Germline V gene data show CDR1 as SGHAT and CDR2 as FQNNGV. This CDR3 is CASRVGGNSYEQYF. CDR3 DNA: TGTGCCAGCAGAGTAGGGGGTAACTCCTACGAGCAGTACTTC.

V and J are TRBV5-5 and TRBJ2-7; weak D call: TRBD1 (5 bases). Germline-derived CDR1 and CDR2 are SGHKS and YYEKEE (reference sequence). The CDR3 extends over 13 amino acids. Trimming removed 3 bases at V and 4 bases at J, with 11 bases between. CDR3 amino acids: CASSSRDWYEQYF. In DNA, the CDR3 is TGTGCCAGCAGCTCCAGGGATTGGTACGAGCAGTACTTC. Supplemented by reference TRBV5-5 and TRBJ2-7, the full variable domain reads DAGVTQSPTHLIKTRGQQVTLRCSPISGHKSVSWYQQVLGQGPQFIFQYYEKEERGRGNFPDRFSARQFPNYSSELNVNALLLGDSALYLCASSSRDWYEQYFGPGTRLTVT.

The CDR3 DNA reads as TGCGCCAGCAGCTTCGGAGGGGCTGGGGCCAACGTCCTGACTTTC. This codes for CASSFGGAGANVLTF. This chain uses TRBV5-1 with TRBJ2-6; weak D call: TRBD2 (6 bases). Germline-derived CDR1 and CDR2 are SGHRS and YFSETQ. V lost 2 bases, J lost 2 bases, and 8 bases lay in between. This CDR3 comprises 15 residues.

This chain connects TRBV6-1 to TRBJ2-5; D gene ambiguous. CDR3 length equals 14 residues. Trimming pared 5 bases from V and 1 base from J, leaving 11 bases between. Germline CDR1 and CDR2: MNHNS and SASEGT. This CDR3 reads CASSPRYSQETQYF. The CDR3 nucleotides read TGTGCCAGCAGTCCGCGGTACTCCCAAGAGACCCAGTACTTC.

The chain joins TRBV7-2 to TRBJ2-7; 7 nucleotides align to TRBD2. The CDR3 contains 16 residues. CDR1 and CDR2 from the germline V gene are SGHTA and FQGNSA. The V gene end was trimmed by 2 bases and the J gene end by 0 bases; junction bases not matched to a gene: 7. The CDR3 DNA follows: TGTGCCAGCAGCTTAAGCGGGACTATTAGCTCCTACGAGCAGTACTTC. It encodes CASSLSGTISSYEQYF. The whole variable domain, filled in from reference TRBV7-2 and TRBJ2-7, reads GAGVSQSPSNKVTEKGKDVELRCDPISGHTALYWYRQSLGQGLEFLIYFQGNSAPDKSGLPSDRFSAERTGGSVSTLTIQRTQQEDSAVYLCASSLSGTISSYEQYFGPGTRLTVT.

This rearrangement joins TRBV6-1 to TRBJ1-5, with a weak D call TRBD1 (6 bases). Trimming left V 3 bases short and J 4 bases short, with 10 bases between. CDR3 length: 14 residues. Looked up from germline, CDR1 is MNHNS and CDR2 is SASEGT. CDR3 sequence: CASSDGQGNQPQHF. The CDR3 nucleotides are TGTGCCAGCAGTGACGGGCAGGGGAATCAGCCCCAGCATTTT.

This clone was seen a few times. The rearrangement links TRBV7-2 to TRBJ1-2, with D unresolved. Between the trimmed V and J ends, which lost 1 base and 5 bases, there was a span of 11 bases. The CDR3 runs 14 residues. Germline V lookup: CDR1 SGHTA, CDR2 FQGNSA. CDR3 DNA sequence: TGTGCCAGCAGCTTAGATCAACAGCTTTATGGCTACACCTTC. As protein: CASSLDQQLYGYTF.

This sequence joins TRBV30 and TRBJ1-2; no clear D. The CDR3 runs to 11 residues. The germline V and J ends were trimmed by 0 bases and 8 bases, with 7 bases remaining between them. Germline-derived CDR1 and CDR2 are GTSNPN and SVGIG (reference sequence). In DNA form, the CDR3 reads TGTGCCTGGAGTGTCGGTTGGGGCTACACCTTC. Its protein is CAWSVGWGYTF.

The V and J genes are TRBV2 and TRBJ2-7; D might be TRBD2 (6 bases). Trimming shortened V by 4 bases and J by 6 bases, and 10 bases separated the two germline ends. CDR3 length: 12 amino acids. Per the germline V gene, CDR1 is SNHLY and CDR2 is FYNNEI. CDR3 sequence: CASSVLGGEQYF. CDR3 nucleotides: TGTGCCAGCAGTGTATTGGGGGGCGAGCAGTACTTC.

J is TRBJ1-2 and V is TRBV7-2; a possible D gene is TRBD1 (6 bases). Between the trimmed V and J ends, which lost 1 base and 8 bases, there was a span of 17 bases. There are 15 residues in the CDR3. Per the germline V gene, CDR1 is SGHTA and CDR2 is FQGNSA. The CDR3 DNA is TGTGCCAGCAGCTTAGGAATGCTTTCTCAGGGGGGCTACACCTTC. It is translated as CASSLGMLSQGGYTF. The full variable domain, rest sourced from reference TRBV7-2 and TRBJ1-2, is GAGVSQSPSNKVTEKGKDVELRCDPISGHTALYWYRQSLGQGLEFLIYFQGNSAPDKSGLPSDRFSAERTGGSVSTLTIQRTQQEDSAVYLCASSLGMLSQGGYTFGSGTRLTVV.

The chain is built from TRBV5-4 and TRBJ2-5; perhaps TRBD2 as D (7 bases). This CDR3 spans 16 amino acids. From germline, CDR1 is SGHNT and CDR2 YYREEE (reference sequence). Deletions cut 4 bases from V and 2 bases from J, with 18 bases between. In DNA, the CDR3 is TGTGCCAGCAGCCTTGGGGGCTCGGGAGGTCAAGAGACCCAGTACTTC. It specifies CASSLGGSGGQETQYF. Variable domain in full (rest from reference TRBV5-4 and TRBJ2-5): ETGVTQSPTHLIKTRGQQVTLRCSSQSGHNTVSWYQQALGQGPQFIFQYYREEENGRGNFPPRFSGLQFPNYSSELNVNALELDDSALYLCASSLGGSGGQETQYFGPGTRLLVL.

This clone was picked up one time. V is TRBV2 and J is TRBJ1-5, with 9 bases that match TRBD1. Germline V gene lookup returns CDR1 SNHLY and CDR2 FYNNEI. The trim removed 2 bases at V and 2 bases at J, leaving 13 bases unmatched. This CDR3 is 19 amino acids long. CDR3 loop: CASSESRQGGNLGNQPQHF. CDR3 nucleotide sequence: TGTGCCAGCAGTGAATCCCGACAGGGGGGGAATCTGGGCAATCAGCCCCAGCATTTT.

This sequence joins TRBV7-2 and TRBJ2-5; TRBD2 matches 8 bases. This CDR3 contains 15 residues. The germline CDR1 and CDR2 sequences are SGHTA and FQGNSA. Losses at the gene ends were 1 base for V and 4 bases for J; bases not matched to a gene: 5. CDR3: CASSLGWLAGETQYF. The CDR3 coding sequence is TGTGCCAGCAGCTTAGGATGGCTAGCGGGAGAGACCCAGTACTTC.

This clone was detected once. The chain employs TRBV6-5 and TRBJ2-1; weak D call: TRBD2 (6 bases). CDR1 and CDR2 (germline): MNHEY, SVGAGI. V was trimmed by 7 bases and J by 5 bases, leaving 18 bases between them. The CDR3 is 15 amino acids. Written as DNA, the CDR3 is TGTGCCAGCAAAGAGCCGGGAGATTGGGACAATGAGCAGTTCTTC. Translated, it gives CASKEPGDWDNEQFF.

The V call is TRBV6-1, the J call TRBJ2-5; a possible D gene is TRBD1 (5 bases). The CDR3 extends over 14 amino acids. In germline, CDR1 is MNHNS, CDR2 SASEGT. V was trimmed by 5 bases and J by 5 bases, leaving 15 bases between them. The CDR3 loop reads CASSQMTVIETQYF. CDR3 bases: TGTGCCAGCAGTCAGATGACAGTGATCGAGACCCAGTACTTC.